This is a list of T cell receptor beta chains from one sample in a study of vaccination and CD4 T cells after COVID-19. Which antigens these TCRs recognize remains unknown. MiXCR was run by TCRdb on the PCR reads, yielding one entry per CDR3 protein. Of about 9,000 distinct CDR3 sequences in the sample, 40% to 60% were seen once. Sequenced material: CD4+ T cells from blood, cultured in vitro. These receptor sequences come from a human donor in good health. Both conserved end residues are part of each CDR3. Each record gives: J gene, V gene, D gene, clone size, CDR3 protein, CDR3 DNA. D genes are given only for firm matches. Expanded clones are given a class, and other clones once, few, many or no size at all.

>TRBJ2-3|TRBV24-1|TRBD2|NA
CATSDRTSGRRDTQYF
TGTGCCACCAGTGATCGGACTAGCGGGAGACGAGATACGCAGTATTTT
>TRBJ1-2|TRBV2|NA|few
CASKPDRTPGGGYTF
TGTGCCAGCAAGCCGGACAGAACCCCGGGGGGGGGCTACACCTTC
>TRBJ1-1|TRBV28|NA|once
CASSLLGVMTFF
TGTGCCAGCAGTCTTTTAGGGGTGATGACTTTCTTT
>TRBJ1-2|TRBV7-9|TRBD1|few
CASSYAGQGDGYTF
TGTGCCAGCAGCTACGCGGGGCAGGGGGATGGCTACACCTTC
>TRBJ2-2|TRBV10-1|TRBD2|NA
CASRAGLGAGELFF
TGCGCCAGCAGAGCGGGACTCGGAGCCGGGGAGCTGTTTTTT
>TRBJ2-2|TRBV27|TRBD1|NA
CASSKPGDRGHSLFF
TGTGCCAGCAGTAAGCCAGGGGACAGGGGACATTCCTTGTTTTTT
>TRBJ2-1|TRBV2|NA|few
CASSEEGSYNEQFF
TGTGCCAGCAGTGAAGAAGGGTCCTACAATGAGCAGTTCTTC
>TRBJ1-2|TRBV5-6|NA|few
CASSFLPTFYGYTF
TGTGCCAGCAGCTTTTTACCGACATTCTATGGCTACACCTTC
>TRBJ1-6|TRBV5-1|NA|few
CASSLEWAGLRNSPLHF
TGCGCCAGCAGCTTGGAATGGGCGGGGCTACGAAATTCACCCCTCCACTTT
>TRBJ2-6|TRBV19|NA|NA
CASSVERGTGANVLTF
TGTGCCAGTAGTGTGGAGAGGGGAACTGGGGCCAACGTCCTGACTTTC
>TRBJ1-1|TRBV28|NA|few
CASSLWVLRGRNTEAFF
TGTGCCAGCAGTTTATGGGTTCTCAGGGGTAGGAACACTGAAGCTTTCTTT
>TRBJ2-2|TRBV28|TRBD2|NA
CASNLIGLAGNTGELFF
TGTGCCAGCAACCTTATTGGACTAGCGGGGAACACCGGGGAGCTGTTTTTT
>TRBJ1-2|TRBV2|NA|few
CASSGGSGYTF
TGTGCCAGCAGTGGGGGAAGCGGCTACACCTTC
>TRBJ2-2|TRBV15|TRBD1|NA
CATSIGQGDTGELFF
TGTGCCACCAGCATTGGACAGGGGGATACCGGGGAGCTGTTTTTT
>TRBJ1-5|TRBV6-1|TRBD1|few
CASSRTGTGANQPQHF
TGTGCCAGCAGCCGTACCGGGACAGGGGCCAATCAGCCCCAGCATTTT
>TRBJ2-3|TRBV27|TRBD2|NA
CASSSSGLASTDTQYF
TGTGCCAGCAGTTCCTCGGGACTAGCGAGCACAGATACGCAGTATTTT
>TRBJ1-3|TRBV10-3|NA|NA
CAITPGDSGNTIYF
TGTGCCATCACGCCAGGGGACTCTGGAAACACCATATATTTT
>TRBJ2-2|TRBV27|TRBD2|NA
CASSFTIELASGPGELFF
TGTGCCAGCAGTTTCACGATCGAACTAGCGAGCGGGCCCGGGGAGCTGTTTTTT
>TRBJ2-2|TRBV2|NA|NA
CASSEKGGAYTGELFF
TGTGCCAGCAGTGAAAAGGGGGGTGCGTACACCGGGGAGCTGTTTTTT
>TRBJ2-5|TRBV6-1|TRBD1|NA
CASRGTGIQETQYF
TGTGCCAGCAGGGGGACAGGGATCCAAGAGACCCAGTACTTC
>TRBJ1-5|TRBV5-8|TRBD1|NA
CASSSGDRASNQPQHF
TGTGCCAGCAGCTCGGGGGACAGGGCTAGCAATCAGCCCCAGCATTTT
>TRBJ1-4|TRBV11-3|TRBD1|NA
CASSPGQGKNEKLFF
TGTGCCAGCAGCCCCGGACAGGGTAAGAATGAAAAACTGTTTTTT
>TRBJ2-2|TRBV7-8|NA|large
CASSPITGTTGELFF
TGTGCCAGCAGCCCGATAACCGGGACAACCGGGGAGCTGTTTTTT
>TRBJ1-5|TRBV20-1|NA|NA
CSAREARGSNQPQHF
TGCAGTGCTAGAGAAGCCCGGGGTAGCAATCAGCCCCAGCATTTT
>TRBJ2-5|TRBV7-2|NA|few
CASSRSGQETQYF
TGTGCCAGCAGCCGTAGCGGACAAGAGACCCAGTACTTC
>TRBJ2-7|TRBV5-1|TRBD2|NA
CASSFSPSGGYEQYF
TGCGCCAGCAGCTTCTCCCCCAGCGGGGGTTACGAGCAGTACTTC
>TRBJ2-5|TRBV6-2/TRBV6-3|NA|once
CASQYEGRETQYF
TGTGCCAGCCAATATGAGGGTCGGGAGACCCAGTACTTC
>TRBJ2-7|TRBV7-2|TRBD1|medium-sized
CASSLTGTGTTYEQYF
TGTGCCAGCAGCCTGACCGGGACAGGGACCACCTACGAGCAGTACTTC
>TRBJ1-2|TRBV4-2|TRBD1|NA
CASSLTGGRYGYTF
TGTGCCAGCAGCCTTACAGGGGGCCGCTATGGCTACACCTTC
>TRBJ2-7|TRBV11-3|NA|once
CASSLDLGDEQYF
TGTGCCAGCAGCTTAGATTTGGGAGACGAGCAGTACTTC
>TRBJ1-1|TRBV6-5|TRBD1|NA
CASSYIQGAGAFF
TGTGCCAGCAGTTACATACAGGGGGCCGGGGCTTTCTTT
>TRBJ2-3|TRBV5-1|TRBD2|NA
CASSLALRGDSTDTQYF
TGCGCCAGCAGCTTGGCTCTTCGGGGGGATAGCACAGATACGCAGTATTTT
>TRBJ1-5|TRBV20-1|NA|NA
CSARTPGTPNQPQHF
TGCAGTGCTAGAACACCCGGGACCCCCAATCAGCCCCAGCATTTT
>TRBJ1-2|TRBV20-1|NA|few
CSARVGGAGVSGYTF
TGCAGTGCTAGAGTGGGGGGGGCGGGGGTCTCTGGCTACACCTTC
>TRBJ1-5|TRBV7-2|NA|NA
CASSRTDGNQPQHF
TGTGCCAGCAGCCGGACAGACGGCAATCAGCCCCAGCATTTT
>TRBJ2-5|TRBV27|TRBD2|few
CASSRTRGETQYF
TGTGCCAGCAGCAGGACTAGGGGAGAGACCCAGTACTTC
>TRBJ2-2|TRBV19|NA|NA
CASSISSSSATGELFF
TGTGCCAGTAGTATCTCCTCCTCTAGCGCCACCGGGGAGCTGTTTTTT
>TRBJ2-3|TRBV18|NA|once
CASSPRPWGAQGDTQYF
TGTGCCAGCTCGCCCCGTCCATGGGGGGCCCAAGGGGATACGCAGTATTTT
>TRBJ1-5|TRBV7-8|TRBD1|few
CASSQDAGGLNQPQHF
TGTGCCAGCAGCCAAGACGCAGGGGGCCTAAATCAGCCCCAGCATTTT
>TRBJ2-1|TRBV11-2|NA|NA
CASSRGLGYNEQFF
TGTGCCAGCAGCCGGGGACTGGGATACAATGAGCAGTTCTTC